A selection of T cell receptor beta chains follows, all from one sample in a study of blood T cell repertoires in COVID-19. Data came from immunoSEQ multiplex PCR; TCRdb stores just in-frame clones and leaves some out. The sample includes 110,000 to 150,000 clones, 88% of them seen just once. The sequenced sample consisted of peripheral blood. The origin of the receptors is a woman aged 45-60 years with acute or convalescent COVID-19. Each CDR3 is given without its conserved first and last residue.

TRBV11-2	TRBJ1-5	ASSLDFQDGNQPQH
TRBV19	TRBJ1-2	ASTPRNYGYT
TRBV5-1	TRBJ2-2	ASSLSQGNTGELF
TRBV29-1	TRBJ2-5	SVGRGTSGSETQY
TRBV11-2	TRBJ1-1	ASSLGRMGTEAF
TRBV19	TRBJ2-1	ASSMSGRGNNEQF
TRBV5-1	TRBJ2-7	ASSPTGGYEQY
TRBV12-3/TRBV12-4	TRBJ2-7	ASSLVSSNEQY
TRBV6-6	TRBJ2-4	ASSPEQGGIAKNIQY
TRBV2	TRBJ2-7	ASSYNYEQY
TRBV29-1	TRBJ2-1	SAGTSGRAFSNEQF
TRBV19	TRBJ2-6	ASSIDPGQSSGANVLT
TRBV28	TRBJ1-1	ASRSDRGHTEAF
TRBV7-8	TRBJ1-1	ASSFIGRDTEAF
TRBV5-6	TRBJ1-5	ASSLAGGNQPQH
TRBV29-1	TRBJ1-5	SVVGRDGLGNQPQH
TRBV28	TRBJ1-5	ASSFRRYDQPQH
TRBV6-5	TRBJ1-5	ASSPRDKGNQPQH
TRBV9	TRBJ2-7	ASSVAGSGIYEQY
TRBV7-9	TRBJ1-4	ASSLQATNEKLF
TRBV10-1	TRBJ2-3	ARARTSGNSDTQY
TRBV7-9	TRBJ1-2	ASSVGTGYGYT
TRBV9	TRBJ1-3	ASSPQVPHSGNTIY
TRBV7-9	TRBJ1-2	ASSLGAFQNYGYT